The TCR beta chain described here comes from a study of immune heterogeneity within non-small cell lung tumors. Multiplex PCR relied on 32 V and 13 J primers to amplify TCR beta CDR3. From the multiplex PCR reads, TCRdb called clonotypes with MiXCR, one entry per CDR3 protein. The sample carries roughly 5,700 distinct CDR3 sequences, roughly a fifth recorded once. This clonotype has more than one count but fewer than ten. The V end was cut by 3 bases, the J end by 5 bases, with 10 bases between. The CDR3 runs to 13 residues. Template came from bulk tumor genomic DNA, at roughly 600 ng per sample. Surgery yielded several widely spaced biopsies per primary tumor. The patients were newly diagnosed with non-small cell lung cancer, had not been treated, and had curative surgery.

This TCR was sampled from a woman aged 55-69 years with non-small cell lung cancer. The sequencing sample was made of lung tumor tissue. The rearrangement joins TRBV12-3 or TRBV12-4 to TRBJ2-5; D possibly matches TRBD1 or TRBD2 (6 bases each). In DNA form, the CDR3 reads TGTGCCAGCAGTTTCTGGGGGGCCGAGACCCAGTACTTC. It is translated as CASSFWGAETQYF.